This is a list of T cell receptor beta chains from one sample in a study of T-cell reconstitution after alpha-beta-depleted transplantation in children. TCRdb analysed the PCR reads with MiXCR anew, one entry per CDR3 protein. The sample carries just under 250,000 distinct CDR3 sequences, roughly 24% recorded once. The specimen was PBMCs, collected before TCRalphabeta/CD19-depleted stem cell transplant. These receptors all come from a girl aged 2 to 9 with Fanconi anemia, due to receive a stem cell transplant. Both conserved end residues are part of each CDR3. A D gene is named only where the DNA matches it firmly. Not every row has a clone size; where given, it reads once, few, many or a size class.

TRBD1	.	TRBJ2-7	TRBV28	CASRGTGPSYEQYF	TGTGCCAGCAGGGGGACAGGGCCCTCCTACGAGCAGTACTTC
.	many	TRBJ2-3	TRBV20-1	CSARVWRVGTDTQYF	TGCAGTGCTAGAGTCTGGCGGGTTGGCACAGATACGCAGTATTTT
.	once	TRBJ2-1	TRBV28	CASSFGTTGHEQFF	TGTGCCAGCAGTTTTGGGACCACCGGCCATGAGCAGTTCTTC
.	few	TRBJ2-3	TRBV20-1	CSATLATDTQYF	TGCAGTGCTACCCTAGCAACAGATACGCAGTATTTT
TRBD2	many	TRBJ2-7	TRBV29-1	CSVVAGGTYEQYF	TGCAGCGTTGTTGCGGGAGGGACCTACGAGCAGTACTTC
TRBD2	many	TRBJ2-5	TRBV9	CASSVGTSGGVGETQYF	TGTGCCAGCAGCGTAGGAACTAGCGGGGGGGTGGGAGAGACCCAGTACTTC
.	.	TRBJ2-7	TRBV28	CASSEWSEAGSEQYF	TGTGCCAGCAGTGAGTGGAGCGAGGCAGGGAGCGAGCAGTACTTC
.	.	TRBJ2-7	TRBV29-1	CSVVATPYEQYF	TGCAGCGTTGTGGCTACACCATACGAGCAGTACTTC
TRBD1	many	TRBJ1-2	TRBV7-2	CASSPDRGPYYGYTF	TGTGCCAGCAGCCCCGACAGGGGACCTTACTATGGCTACACCTTC
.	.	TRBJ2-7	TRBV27	CASSWIRGRVDEQYF	TGTGCCAGCAGCTGGATCCGGGGGCGAGTGGACGAGCAGTACTTC
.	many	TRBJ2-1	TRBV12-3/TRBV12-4	CASSGPGEEEQFF	TGTGCCAGCAGTGGCCCGGGGGAGGAAGAGCAGTTCTTC
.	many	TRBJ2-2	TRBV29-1	CSVEDIYGPELFF	TGCAGCGTTGAAGATATATACGGACCGGAGCTGTTTTTT
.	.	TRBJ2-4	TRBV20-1	CSATQSRNRGNIQYF	TGCAGTGCCACCCAATCACGGAACAGAGGGAACATTCAGTACTTC
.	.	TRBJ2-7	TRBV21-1	CASSKDEERYEQYF	TGTGCCAGCAGCAAAGACGAGGAAAGGTACGAGCAGTACTTC
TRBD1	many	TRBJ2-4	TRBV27	CASSLDRGGNIQYF	TGTGCCAGCAGTTTAGACAGGGGTGGAAACATTCAGTACTTC
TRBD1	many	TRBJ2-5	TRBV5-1	CASSWGTDQETQYF	TGCGCCAGCAGCTGGGGGACAGACCAAGAGACCCAGTACTTC
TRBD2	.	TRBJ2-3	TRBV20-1	CSATDLAGTTDTQYF	TGCAGTGCTACCGATTTAGCGGGGACCACAGATACGCAGTATTTT
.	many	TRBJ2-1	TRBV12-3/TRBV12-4	CASGGIEQFF	TGTGCCAGCGGGGGTATTGAGCAGTTCTTC
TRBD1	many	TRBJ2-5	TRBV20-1	CSARDPQGAGETQYF	TGCAGTGCAAGAGATCCACAGGGGGCAGGGGAGACCCAGTACTTC
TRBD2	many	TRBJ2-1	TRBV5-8	CASSHKGLKQFF	TGTGCCAGCAGCCATAAGGGACTAAAGCAGTTCTTC
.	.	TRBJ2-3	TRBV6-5	CASQIIEGTTDTQYF	TGTGCCAGCCAGATAATAGAGGGCACCACAGATACGCAGTATTTT
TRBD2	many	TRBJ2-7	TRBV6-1	CASSQPSGGRYKGEQYF	TGTGCCAGCAGTCAGCCCAGCGGGGGAAGATATAAGGGCGAGCAGTACTTC
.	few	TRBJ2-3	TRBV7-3	CASSSSRTDTQYF	TGTGCCAGCAGCTCGTCCCGCACAGATACGCAGTATTTT
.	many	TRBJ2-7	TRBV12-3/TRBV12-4	CASRRDGGLGYEQYF	TGTGCCAGCAGACGGGACGGAGGCTTGGGGTACGAGCAGTACTTC
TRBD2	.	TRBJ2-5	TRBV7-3	CASARSGRAVETQYF	TGTGCCAGCGCGCGTAGCGGGAGGGCCGTCGAGACCCAGTACTTC
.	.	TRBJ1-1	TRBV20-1	CSASIFRQEKRIQGVYGEAFF	TGCAGTGCTAGTATTTTTCGCCAGGAGAAAAGGATACAAGGGGTATATGGTGAAGCTTTCTTT
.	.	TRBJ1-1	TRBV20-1	CSALGLNTEAFF	TGCAGTGCCCTTGGACTGAACACTGAAGCTTTCTTT
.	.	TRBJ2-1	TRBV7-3	CASSFQMSIYNEQFF	TGTGCCAGCAGCTTTCAAATGTCGATATACAATGAGCAGTTCTTC
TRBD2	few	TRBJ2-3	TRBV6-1	CASSEERGGTDTQYF	TGTGCCAGCAGTGAAGAACGGGGGGGCACAGATACGCAGTATTTT
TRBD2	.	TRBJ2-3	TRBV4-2	CASSQDRLAASTDTQYF	TGTGCCAGCAGCCAAGATCGACTAGCGGCTAGCACAGATACGCAGTATTTT
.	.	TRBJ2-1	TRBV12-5	CASSPRASEQFF	TGTGCTAGTTCCCCCAGGGCATCCGAGCAGTTCTTC